The rows below give T cell receptor beta chains drawn from one sample of a study of PD-1 blockade in classical Hodgkin lymphoma. This table comes from immunoSEQ multiplex PCR, and its TCRdb copy is limited to in-frame clones, with some not included. The table shows 10,000 to 15,000 clones, with 85% to 90% occurring only once. This specimen was CD4+ T cells from blood, taken at baseline. The receptors come from a human donor with classical Hodgkin lymphoma. CDR3s include the opening cysteine and the closing phenylalanine or tryptophan. The D gene is left open where the match is weak. Not every row has a clone size; where given, it reads once, few, many or a size class.

size: NA; V: TRBV5-1; D: TRBD2; J: TRBJ2-2; CDR3: CASSLRTSGRNTGELFF; DNA: TGCGCCAGCAGCTTGCGGACTAGCGGAAGGAACACCGGGGAGCTGTTTTTT
size: NA; V: TRBV19; D: NA; J: TRBJ1-2; CDR3: CASSSGQSYGYTF; DNA: TGTGCCAGTAGTAGCGGACAGAGCTATGGCTACACCTTC
size: NA; V: TRBV6-1; D: NA; J: TRBJ2-1; CDR3: CASTPDPYNEQFF; DNA: TGTGCCAGCACCCCAGACCCCTACAATGAGCAGTTCTTC
size: NA; V: TRBV27; D: NA; J: TRBJ2-2; CDR3: CASSFSTGELFF; DNA: TGTGCCAGCAGTTTTTCGACCGGGGAGCTGTTTTTT
size: NA; V: TRBV19; D: NA; J: TRBJ2-5; CDR3: CASSITGNLQETQYF; DNA: TGTGCCAGTAGTATCACAGGGAACCTCCAAGAGACCCAGTACTTC
size: NA; V: TRBV10-2; D: NA; J: TRBJ2-1; CDR3: CASSDGDWSYNEQFF; DNA: TGCGCCAGCAGTGATGGGGATTGGTCCTACAATGAGCAGTTCTTC
size: NA; V: TRBV2; D: TRBD2; J: TRBJ2-7; CDR3: CASKPGGSYEQYF; DNA: TGTGCCAGCAAGCCGGGAGGGAGCTACGAGCAGTACTTC
size: NA; V: TRBV28; D: NA; J: TRBJ1-2; CDR3: CASISKGGYGYTF; DNA: TGTGCCAGCATTTCCAAAGGTGGCTATGGCTACACCTTC
size: NA; V: TRBV5-4; D: NA; J: TRBJ2-3; CDR3: CASSPARETDTQYF; DNA: TGTGCCAGCAGCCCGGCCCGGGAAACAGATACGCAGTATTTT
size: once; V: TRBV5-1; D: TRBD2; J: TRBJ2-7; CDR3: CASSLAPHLAGVGRTYEQYF; DNA: TGCGCCAGCAGCCTGGCCCCCCACCTAGCGGGAGTGGGGAGGACCTACGAGCAGTACTTC
size: NA; V: TRBV7-2; D: NA; J: TRBJ2-7; CDR3: CASSLASVVPYEQYF; DNA: TGTGCCAGCAGCTTAGCGTCAGTGGTCCCCTACGAGCAGTACTTC
size: NA; V: TRBV15; D: NA; J: TRBJ1-5; CDR3: CATSRDWGLDQPQHF; DNA: TGTGCCACCAGCAGAGATTGGGGGTTGGATCAGCCCCAGCATTTT
size: NA; V: TRBV27; D: NA; J: TRBJ2-3; CDR3: CASSLFGQSTDTQYF; DNA: TGTGCCAGCAGTTTATTCGGTCAGTCCACAGATACGCAGTATTTT
size: NA; V: TRBV6-6; D: TRBD1; J: TRBJ1-3; CDR3: CASREDRAGNTIYF; DNA: TGTGCCAGCAGAGAGGACAGGGCTGGAAACACCATATATTTT
size: NA; V: TRBV20-1; D: NA; J: TRBJ2-1; CDR3: CSVSPGNEQFF; DNA: TGCAGTGTTAGTCCAGGGAATGAGCAGTTCTTC
size: NA; V: TRBV7-9; D: TRBD2; J: TRBJ2-2; CDR3: CASSFRTPGGGDNTGELFF; DNA: TGTGCCAGCAGCTTTCGAACTCCGGGCGGGGGAGATAACACCGGGGAGCTGTTTTTT
size: NA; V: TRBV19; D: TRBD1; J: TRBJ1-2; CDR3: CASSMGPGQNYGYTF; DNA: TGTGCCAGTAGTATGGGGCCGGGACAGAACTATGGCTACACCTTC
size: NA; V: TRBV28; D: NA; J: TRBJ2-4; CDR3: CASNPAGVRNIQYF; DNA: TGTGCCAGCAACCCAGCCGGAGTTAGAAACATTCAGTACTTC
size: NA; V: TRBV6-1; D: NA; J: TRBJ1-1; CDR3: CASSGQVTGNTEAFF; DNA: TGTGCCAGCAGTGGCCAGGTGACAGGGAACACTGAAGCTTTCTTT
size: once; V: TRBV11-2; D: NA; J: TRBJ2-7; CDR3: CASSRQAVRVTPYEQYF; DNA: TGTGCCAGCAGCCGCCAGGCTGTTCGGGTAACCCCCTACGAGCAGTACTTC
size: NA; V: TRBV27; D: TRBD2; J: TRBJ2-5; CDR3: CAGRYTSDQETQYF; DNA: TGTGCCGGACGCTATACTAGCGACCAAGAGACCCAGTACTTC
size: NA; V: TRBV30; D: TRBD2; J: TRBJ2-1; CDR3: CAWSVLSSGRRHEQFF; DNA: TGTGCCTGGAGTGTACTCTCGAGCGGGAGGAGGCATGAGCAGTTCTTC
size: NA; V: TRBV4-2; D: NA; J: TRBJ2-2; CDR3: CASSTPTSPGELFF; DNA: TGTGCCAGCAGCACACCGACTAGTCCCGGGGAGCTGTTTTTT
size: NA; V: TRBV11-1; D: TRBD1; J: TRBJ2-5; CDR3: CASSPFTGQGKETQYF; DNA: TGTGCCAGCAGCCCTTTCACGGGACAGGGGAAAGAGACCCAGTACTTC
size: NA; V: TRBV12-1; D: NA; J: TRBJ2-3; CDR3: CASTLNGGRKGTDTQYF; DNA: TGTGCCAGCACCCTAAATGGAGGACGAAAAGGCACAGATACGCAGTATTTT
size: NA; V: TRBV11-2; D: TRBD2; J: TRBJ2-1; CDR3: CASSFNSGRPRGHNEQFF; DNA: TGTGCCAGCAGCTTTAATAGCGGGAGGCCGAGGGGTCACAATGAGCAGTTCTTC
size: once; V: TRBV11-2; D: NA; J: TRBJ2-6; CDR3: CASSLVEGLTGANVLTF; DNA: TGTGCCAGCAGCTTAGTTGAGGGTTTGACTGGGGCCAACGTCCTGACTTTC
size: NA; V: TRBV7-2; D: TRBD1; J: TRBJ1-1; CDR3: CASSGTGGFTEAFF; DNA: TGTGCCAGCAGCGGCACAGGGGGCTTCACTGAAGCTTTCTTT
size: NA; V: TRBV30; D: TRBD1; J: TRBJ1-5; CDR3: CAWTSQGAGQPQHF; DNA: TGTGCCTGGACGTCACAGGGGGCTGGGCAGCCCCAGCATTTT
size: NA; V: TRBV9; D: NA; J: TRBJ1-1; CDR3: CASSVGLQGGHPAEAFF; DNA: TGTGCCAGCAGCGTAGGTTTACAGGGAGGTCATCCGGCTGAAGCTTTCTTT
size: NA; V: TRBV28; D: NA; J: TRBJ2-7; CDR3: CASSLEGLGVYEQYF; DNA: TGTGCCAGCAGTTTAGAGGGGCTGGGAGTCTACGAGCAGTACTTC
size: NA; V: TRBV20-1; D: NA; J: TRBJ1-4; CDR3: CSANRAEKLFF; DNA: TGCAGTGCTAACAGGGCTGAAAAACTGTTTTTT
size: NA; V: TRBV19; D: NA; J: TRBJ2-6; CDR3: CASSMSRDGANVLTF; DNA: TGTGCCAGTAGTATGTCGAGGGATGGGGCCAACGTCCTGACTTTC
size: NA; V: TRBV2; D: NA; J: TRBJ1-2; CDR3: CASTTTRGNGYTF; DNA: TGTGCCAGCACCACTACCCGGGGTAATGGCTACACCTTC
size: NA; V: TRBV27; D: NA; J: TRBJ2-1; CDR3: CASSLRSGLLFGEQFF; DNA: TGTGCCAGCAGTTTACGTAGTGGGCTGCTTTTTGGAGAGCAGTTCTTC
size: NA; V: TRBV5-1; D: NA; J: TRBJ2-5; CDR3: CASSPPSSTETQYF; DNA: TGCGCCAGCAGCCCGCCCTCTAGTACTGAGACCCAGTACTTC
size: NA; V: TRBV18; D: TRBD2; J: TRBJ2-3; CDR3: CASSLAGGQDTQYF; DNA: TGTGCCAGCTCGCTAGCGGGGGGTCAAGATACGCAGTATTTT
size: NA; V: TRBV7-3; D: NA; J: TRBJ2-3; CDR3: CASSLTSSLDTQYF; DNA: TGTGCCAGCAGCTTAACGTCTAGTTTGGATACGCAGTATTTT
size: once; V: TRBV2; D: NA; J: TRBJ2-7; CDR3: CASTGDSYEQYF; DNA: TGTGCCAGCACGGGCGACTCCTACGAGCAGTACTTC
size: NA; V: TRBV5-1; D: TRBD1; J: TRBJ2-7; CDR3: CASSLWQGDEQYF; DNA: TGCGCCAGCAGCTTGTGGCAGGGGGACGAGCAGTACTTC
size: once; V: TRBV2; D: NA; J: TRBJ2-2; CDR3: CASRPHSRPSPGERTVNTGELFF; DNA: TGTGCCAGCAGGCCCCATTCTAGGCCCTCCCCCGGAGAGAGGACAGTCAACACCGGGGAGCTGTTTTTT
size: once; V: TRBV14; D: TRBD2; J: TRBJ2-1; CDR3: CASSHSSGSYNEQFF; DNA: TGTGCCAGCAGCCATTCTAGCGGGTCCTACAATGAGCAGTTCTTC
size: NA; V: TRBV5-6; D: NA; J: TRBJ2-1; CDR3: CASSLVLPQGNEQFF; DNA: TGTGCCAGCAGCTTGGTCTTGCCTCAGGGCAATGAGCAGTTCTTC
size: NA; V: TRBV18; D: NA; J: TRBJ1-2; CDR3: CASSQSGTRRYGYTF; DNA: TGTGCCAGCTCACAAAGCGGGACACGAAGGTATGGCTACACCTTC
size: NA; V: TRBV28; D: TRBD2; J: TRBJ2-3; CDR3: CASSSGVSGRTTDTQYF; DNA: TGTGCCAGCAGTTCCGGAGTTAGCGGGAGAACAACAGATACGCAGTATTTT
size: NA; V: TRBV19; D: NA; J: TRBJ1-6; CDR3: CASRNGQNSPLHF; DNA: TGTGCCAGTAGAAATGGACAGAATTCACCCCTCCACTTT
size: NA; V: TRBV5-4; D: NA; J: TRBJ1-1; CDR3: CASSRATNTEAFF; DNA: TGTGCCAGCAGCCGGGCCACGAACACTGAAGCTTTCTTT
size: NA; V: TRBV2; D: NA; J: TRBJ1-1; CDR3: CASRRQLNTEAFF; DNA: TGTGCCAGCAGGAGACAGTTGAACACTGAAGCTTTCTTT
size: NA; V: TRBV28; D: TRBD1; J: TRBJ1-4; CDR3: CASSSSSRDREKLFF; DNA: TGTGCCAGCAGTTCATCGTCCCGGGACAGGGAAAAACTGTTTTTT
size: NA; V: TRBV15; D: NA; J: TRBJ2-5; CDR3: CATRLPAAGETQYF; DNA: TGTGCCACCAGACTGCCGGCCGCCGGAGAGACCCAGTACTTC
size: NA; V: TRBV5-6; D: NA; J: TRBJ2-5; CDR3: CASSLSRAPDGETQYF; DNA: TGTGCCAGCAGCTTGAGTAGGGCCCCCGACGGAGAGACCCAGTACTTC
size: NA; V: TRBV27; D: NA; J: TRBJ2-7; CDR3: CASSNTLQANEQYF; DNA: TGTGCCAGCAGCAACACTCTCCAGGCAAACGAGCAGTACTTC